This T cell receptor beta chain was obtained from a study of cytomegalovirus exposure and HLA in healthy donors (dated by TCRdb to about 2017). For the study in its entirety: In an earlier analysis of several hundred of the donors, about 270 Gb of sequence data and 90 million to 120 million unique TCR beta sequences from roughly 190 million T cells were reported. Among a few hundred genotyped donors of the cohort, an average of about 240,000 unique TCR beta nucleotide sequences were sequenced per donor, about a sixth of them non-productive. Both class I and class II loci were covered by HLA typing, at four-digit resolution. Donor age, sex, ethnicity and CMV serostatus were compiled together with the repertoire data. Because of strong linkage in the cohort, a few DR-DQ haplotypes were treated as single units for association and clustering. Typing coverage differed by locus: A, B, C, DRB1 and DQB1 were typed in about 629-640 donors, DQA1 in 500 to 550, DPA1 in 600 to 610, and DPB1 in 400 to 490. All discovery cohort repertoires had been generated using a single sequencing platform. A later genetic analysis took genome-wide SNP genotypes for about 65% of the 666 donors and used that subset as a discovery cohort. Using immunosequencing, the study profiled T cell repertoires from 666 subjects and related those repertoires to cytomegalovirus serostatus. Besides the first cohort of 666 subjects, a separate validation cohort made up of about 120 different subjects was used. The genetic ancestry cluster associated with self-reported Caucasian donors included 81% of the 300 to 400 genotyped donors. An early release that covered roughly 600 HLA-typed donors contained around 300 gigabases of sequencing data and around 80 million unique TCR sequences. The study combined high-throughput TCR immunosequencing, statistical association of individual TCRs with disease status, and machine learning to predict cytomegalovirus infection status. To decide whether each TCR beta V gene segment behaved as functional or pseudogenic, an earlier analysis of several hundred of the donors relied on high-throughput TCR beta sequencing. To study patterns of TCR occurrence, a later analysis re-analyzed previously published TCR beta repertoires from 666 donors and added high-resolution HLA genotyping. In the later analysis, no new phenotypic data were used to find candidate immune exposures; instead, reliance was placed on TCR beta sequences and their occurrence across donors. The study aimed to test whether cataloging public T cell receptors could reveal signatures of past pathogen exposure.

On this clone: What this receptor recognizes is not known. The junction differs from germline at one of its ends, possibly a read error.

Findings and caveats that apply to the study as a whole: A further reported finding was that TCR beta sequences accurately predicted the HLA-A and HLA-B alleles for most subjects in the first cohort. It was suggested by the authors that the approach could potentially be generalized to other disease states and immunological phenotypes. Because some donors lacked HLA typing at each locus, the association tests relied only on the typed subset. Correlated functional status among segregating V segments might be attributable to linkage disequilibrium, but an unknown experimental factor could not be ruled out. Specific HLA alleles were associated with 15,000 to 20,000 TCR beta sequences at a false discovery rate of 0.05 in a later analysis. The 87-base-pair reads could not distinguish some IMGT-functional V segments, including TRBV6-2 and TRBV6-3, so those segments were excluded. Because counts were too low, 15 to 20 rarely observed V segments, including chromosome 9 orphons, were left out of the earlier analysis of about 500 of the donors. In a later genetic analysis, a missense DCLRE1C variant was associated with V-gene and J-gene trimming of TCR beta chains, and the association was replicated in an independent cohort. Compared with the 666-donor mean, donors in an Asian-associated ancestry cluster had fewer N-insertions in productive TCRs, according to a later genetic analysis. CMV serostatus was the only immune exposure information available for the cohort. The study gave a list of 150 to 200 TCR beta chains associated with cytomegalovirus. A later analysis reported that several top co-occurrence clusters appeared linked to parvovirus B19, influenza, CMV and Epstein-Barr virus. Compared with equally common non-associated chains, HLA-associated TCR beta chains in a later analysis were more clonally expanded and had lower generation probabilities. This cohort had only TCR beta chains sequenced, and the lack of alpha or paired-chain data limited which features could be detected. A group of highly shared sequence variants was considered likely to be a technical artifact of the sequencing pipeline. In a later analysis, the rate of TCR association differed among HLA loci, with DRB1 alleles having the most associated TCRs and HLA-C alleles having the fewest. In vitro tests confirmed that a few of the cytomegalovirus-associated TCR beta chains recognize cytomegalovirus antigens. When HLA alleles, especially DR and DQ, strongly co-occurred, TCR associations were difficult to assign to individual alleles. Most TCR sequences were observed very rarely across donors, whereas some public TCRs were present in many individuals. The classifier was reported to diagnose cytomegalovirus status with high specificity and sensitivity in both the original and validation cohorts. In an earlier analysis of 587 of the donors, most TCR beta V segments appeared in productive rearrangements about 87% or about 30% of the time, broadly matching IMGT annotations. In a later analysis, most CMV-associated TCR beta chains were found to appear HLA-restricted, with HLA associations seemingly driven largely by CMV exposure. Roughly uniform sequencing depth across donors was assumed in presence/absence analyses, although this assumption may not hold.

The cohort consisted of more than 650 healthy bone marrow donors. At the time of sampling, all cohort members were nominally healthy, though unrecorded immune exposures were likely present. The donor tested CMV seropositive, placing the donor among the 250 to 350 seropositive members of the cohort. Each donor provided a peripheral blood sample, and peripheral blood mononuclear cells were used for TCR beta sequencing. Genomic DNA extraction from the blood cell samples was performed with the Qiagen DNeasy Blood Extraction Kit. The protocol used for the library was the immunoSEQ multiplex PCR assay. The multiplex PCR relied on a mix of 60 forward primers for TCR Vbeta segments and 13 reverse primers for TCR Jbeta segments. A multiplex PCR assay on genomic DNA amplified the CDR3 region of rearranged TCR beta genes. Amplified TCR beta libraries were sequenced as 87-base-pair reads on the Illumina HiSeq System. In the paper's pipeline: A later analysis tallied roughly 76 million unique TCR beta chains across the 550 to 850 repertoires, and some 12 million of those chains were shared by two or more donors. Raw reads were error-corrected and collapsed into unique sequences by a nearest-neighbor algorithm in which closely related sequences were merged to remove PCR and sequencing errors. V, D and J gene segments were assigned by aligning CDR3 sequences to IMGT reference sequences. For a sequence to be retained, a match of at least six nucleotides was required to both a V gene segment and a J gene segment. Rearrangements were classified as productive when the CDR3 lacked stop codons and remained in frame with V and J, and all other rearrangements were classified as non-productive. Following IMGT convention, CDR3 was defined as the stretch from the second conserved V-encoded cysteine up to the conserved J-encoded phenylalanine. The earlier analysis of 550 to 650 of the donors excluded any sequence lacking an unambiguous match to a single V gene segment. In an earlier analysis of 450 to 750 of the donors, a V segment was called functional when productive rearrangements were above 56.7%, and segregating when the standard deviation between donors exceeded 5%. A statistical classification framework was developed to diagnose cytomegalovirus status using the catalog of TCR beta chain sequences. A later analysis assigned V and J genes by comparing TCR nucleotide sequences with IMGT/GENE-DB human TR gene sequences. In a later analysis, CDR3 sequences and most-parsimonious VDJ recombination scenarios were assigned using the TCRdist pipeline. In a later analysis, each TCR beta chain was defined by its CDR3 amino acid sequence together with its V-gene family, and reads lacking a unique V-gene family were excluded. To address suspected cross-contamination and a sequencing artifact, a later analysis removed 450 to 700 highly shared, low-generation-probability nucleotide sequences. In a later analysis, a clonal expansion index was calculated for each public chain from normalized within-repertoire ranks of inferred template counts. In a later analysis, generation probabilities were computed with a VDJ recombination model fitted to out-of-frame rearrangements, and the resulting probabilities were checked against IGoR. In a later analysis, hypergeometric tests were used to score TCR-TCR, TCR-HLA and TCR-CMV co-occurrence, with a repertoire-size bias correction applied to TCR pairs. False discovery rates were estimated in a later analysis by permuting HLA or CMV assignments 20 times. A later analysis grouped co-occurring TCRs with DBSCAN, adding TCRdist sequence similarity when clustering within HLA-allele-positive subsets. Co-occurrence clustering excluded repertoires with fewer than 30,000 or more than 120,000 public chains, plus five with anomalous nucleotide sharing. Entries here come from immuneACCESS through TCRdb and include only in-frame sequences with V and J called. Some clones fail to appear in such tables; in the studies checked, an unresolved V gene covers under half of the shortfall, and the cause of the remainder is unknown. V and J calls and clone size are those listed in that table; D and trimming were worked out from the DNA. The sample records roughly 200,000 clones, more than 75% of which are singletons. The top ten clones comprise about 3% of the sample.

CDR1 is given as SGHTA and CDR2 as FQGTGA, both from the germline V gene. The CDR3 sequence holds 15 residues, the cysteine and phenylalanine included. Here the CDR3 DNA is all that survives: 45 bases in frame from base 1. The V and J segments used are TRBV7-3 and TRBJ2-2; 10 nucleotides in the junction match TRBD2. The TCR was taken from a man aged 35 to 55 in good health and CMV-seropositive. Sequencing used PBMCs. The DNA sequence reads TGTGCCAGCAGCATTACTAGCGGGGTCACCGGAGAGCTGTTTTTT. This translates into CASSITSGVTGELFF.